These 23 T cell receptor beta chains were sequenced from one sample in a study of shared clonotypes between healthy human individuals. Profiled with immunoSEQ multiplex PCR; TCRdb holds only in-frame clones, not every one. This sample has roughly 1 million clones, with roughly 74% found just once. Material: memory CD4+ T cells from PBMCs. Subset in this sample: CD45RA-negative fraction. These TCRs come from a man aged 18 to 29 in good health. Some clones in this sample may be carry-over from other donors' samples.

Concerning this clone: This sample includes further DNA sequences coding for the same CDR3. The V call is TRBV14, the J call TRBJ1-1, with D uncertain. The CDR3 is 13 amino acids. Germline-derived CDR1 and CDR2 are SGHDN and FVKESK. V gave up 2 bases and J gave up 3 bases, with 7 bases separating them. The CDR3 DNA follows: TGTGCCAGCAGCCAAAATTTTGACACTGAAGCTTTCTTT. Translating gives CASSQNFDTEAFF.

This clone occurred once. This sequence joins TRBV7-9 and TRBJ2-1, with D perhaps matching TRBD1 (7 bases). The CDR3 runs 14 residues. CDR1 is SEHNR, CDR2 FQNEAQ, per germline (reference sequence). Trimming removed 2 bases at V and 6 bases at J, with 11 bases between. CDR3 DNA sequence: TGTGCCAGCAGCTTATACAGGGGAGGCAATGAGCAGTTCTTC. Encoded protein: CASSLYRGGNEQFF.

The gene calls are TRBV7-3 and TRBJ1-2; 7 bases align to TRBD1. The CDR3 has 15 residues. V lost 2 bases to trimming and J lost 4 bases; unmatched junction nucleotides: 7. Germline-derived CDR1 and CDR2 are SGHTA and FQGTGA. The DNA for the CDR3 is TGTGCCAGCAGCTTAGAGACAGGGAGGCCCTATGGCTACACCTTC. Its translation: CASSLETGRPYGYTF. Using reference TRBV7-3 and TRBJ1-2 for the parts outside the CDR3, the full variable domain is GAGVSQTPSNKVTEKGKYVELRCDPISGHTALYWYRQSLGQGPEFLIYFQGTGAADDSGLPNDRFFAVRPEGSVSTLKIQRTERGDSAVYLCASSLETGRPYGYTFGSGTRLTVV.

The V gene is TRBV6-5, the J gene TRBJ2-7; D perhaps matches TRBD1 (5 bases). Trimming took 0 bases from V and 6 from J, leaving 12 bases between them. CDR1 and CDR2 (germline): MNHEY, SVGAGI. The CDR3 consists of 14 residues. The CDR3 region has the DNA TGTGCCAGCAGTTACTCGACTGCAGGGTTCGAGCAGTACTTC. Protein product: CASSYSTAGFEQYF.

V and J are TRBV18 and TRBJ1-5; TRBD1 matches 7 bases. With 0 bases clipped from V and 6 bases from J, the junction kept 14 bases outside the gene matches. The CDR3 is 18 amino acids. Per the germline V gene, CDR1 is KGHSH and CDR2 is LQKENI. The CDR3 bases are TGTGCCAGCTCACCACCGGAGTTTTTCGAGGGGGCCGTTCAGCCCCAGCATTTT. Residues: CASSPPEFFEGAVQPQHF.

A note on this clone: A read error may be the cause here, since a much bigger clone is one base away. The chain has TRBV29-1 and TRBJ2-7; D gene ambiguous. The CDR3 is made up of 11 amino acids. The ends were cut back, 5 bases at V and 5 bases at J, with 10 bases in the middle. Germline assignment: CDR1 SQVTM and CDR2 ANQGSEA. CDR3 nucleotide sequence: TGCAGCGTTCGTTCGGGCAACGAGCAGTACTTC. Its protein product is CSVRSGNEQYF.

The chain uses TRBV2 and TRBJ2-7, with D possibly being TRBD1 or TRBD2 (7 bases each). Trimming cost V 4 bases and J 2 bases, with 12 bases left between them. The CDR3 extends over 14 amino acids. Germline V CDR1 and CDR2: SNHLY, FYNNEI. The CDR3 bases are TGTGCCAGCAGTGGGGGAGGGGGCGCCTACGAGCAGTACTTC. This sequence encodes CASSGGGGAYEQYF.

The chain recombines TRBV2 with TRBJ1-4, with D hard to call. Trimming left V 2 bases short and J 3 bases short, with 13 bases between. Germline V gene lookup returns CDR1 SNHLY and CDR2 FYNNEI. The CDR3 length is 16 residues. The CDR3 region is CASSEIGWGSNEKLFF. DNA for the CDR3: TGTGCCAGCAGTGAAATTGGGTGGGGATCTAATGAAAAACTGTTTTTT.

On this clone: Other DNA variants within this sample encode the same CDR3. This chain connects TRBV27 to TRBJ1-1; 8 bases agree with TRBD1. J gave up 5 bases and V 5 bases, and 4 bases lay outside the gene matches. CDR3 length equals 13 residues. Germline CDR1 and CDR2: MNHEY and SMNVEV (reference sequence). CDR3 loop: CASSLYRGTEAFF. CDR3 coding DNA: TGTGCCAGCAGTCTTTACAGGGGGACTGAAGCTTTCTTT.

The chain has TRBV5-1 and TRBJ2-6, with D perhaps matching TRBD2 (5 bases). This CDR3 has 15 amino acids. Trimming cost V 4 bases and J 2 bases, with 10 bases left between them. In germline, CDR1 is SGHRS, CDR2 YFSETQ. As DNA, the CDR3 is TGCGCCAGCAGCCGCCAGGAGGCTGGGGCCAACGTCCTGACTTTC. Translated: CASSRQEAGANVLTF.

The chain uses TRBV5-1 and TRBJ2-3; D might be TRBD2 (6 bases). Germline V lookup: CDR1 SGHRS, CDR2 YFSETQ. V lost 1 base and J lost 0, with 9 bases in between. This CDR3 comprises 15 residues. The CDR3 bases are TGCGCCAGCAGCTTGATAGCGGTTAGCACAGATACGCAGTATTTT. Translation gives CASSLIAVSTDTQYF.

This clone was detected only once. V and J are TRBV29-1 and TRBJ1-4; D may be TRBD1 (5 bases). The V gene lost 0 bases and the J gene lost 6 bases, with 8 bases spanning the gap. The CDR3 spans 13 residues. Germline CDR1 is SQVTM and CDR2 is ANQGSEA. Here the CDR3 DNA reads TGCAGCGTTGAAGAAGGAGGGGATGAAAAACTGTTTTTT. It is translated as CSVEEGGDEKLFF.

The chain carries TRBV5-1 and TRBJ1-2; D is unclear. Looked up from germline, CDR1 is SGHRS and CDR2 is YFSETQ. This CDR3 comprises 13 residues. V lost 4 bases and J 6 bases, leaving 13 bases between the germline ends. CDR3 amino acids: CASSRSLEDGYTF. The CDR3 nucleotides read TGCGCCAGCAGCAGAAGCCTAGAAGATGGCTACACCTTC.

J is TRBJ1-2 and V is TRBV28; D remains unclear. The CDR3 runs to 13 residues. Per the germline V gene, CDR1 is MDHEN and CDR2 is SYDVKM. The V gene lost 1 base and the J gene lost 4 bases, with 7 bases spanning the gap. CDR3 in amino acids: CASSLLVVYGYTF. The CDR3 nucleotides read TGTGCCAGCAGTTTATTGGTAGTCTATGGCTACACCTTC.

The sample holds one count of this clone. This rearrangement joins TRBV7-9 to TRBJ2-5; a weak D match, TRBD1 (5 bases). This CDR3 region has 14 residues. Trimming pared 3 bases from V and 5 bases from J, leaving 13 bases between. Germline-derived CDR1 and CDR2 are SEHNR and FQNEAQ (reference sequence). The CDR3 spells CASSLNQGEETQYF. The DNA for the CDR3 is TGTGCCAGCAGCTTGAACCAGGGCGAGGAGACCCAGTACTTC.

This clone showed up just once. The rearrangement joins TRBV27 to TRBJ2-1; no firm D call. The CDR3 loop spans 15 amino acids. V was cut by 5 bases and J by 2 bases, with 13 bases left in between. From germline, CDR1 is MNHEY and CDR2 SMNVEV (reference sequence). The CDR3 nucleotides read TGTGCCAGCAGTCCCCGACCGTTACCCTACAATGAGCAGTTCTTC. Its translation is CASSPRPLPYNEQFF.

The CDR3 loop is CASSPGPSGNTIYF. Here the CDR3 DNA reads TGCGCCAGCAGTCCAGGGCCCTCTGGAAACACCATATATTTT. This chain joins TRBV5-1 and TRBJ1-3, with D perhaps TRBD1 (5 bases). V lost 5 bases and J 0 bases, leaving 9 bases between the germline ends. Germline V lookup: CDR1 SGHRS, CDR2 YFSETQ. The CDR3 has 14 amino acids. The whole variable domain, filled in from reference TRBV5-1 and TRBJ1-3, reads KAGVTQTPRYLIKTRGQQVTLSCSPISGHRSVSWYQQTPGQGLQFLFEYFSETQRNKGNFPGRFSGRQFSNSRSEMNVSTLELGDSALYLCASSPGPSGNTIYFGEGSWLTVV.

This clone was observed a single time. V usage is TRBV2 and J usage is TRBJ2-7; 8 positions agree with TRBD1. V shed 5 bases, J shed 6 bases, and the junction held 3 bases outside the gene matches. This CDR3 has 12 residues. CDR1 and CDR2 (germline): SNHLY, FYNNEI. CDR3 nucleotides: TGTGCCAGCAGTAGTGACAGGGGCGAGCAGTACTTC. Protein sequence: CASSSDRGEQYF.

This chain links TRBV7-8 with TRBJ1-4; tentatively, D is TRBD1 (6 bases). The germline V and J ends were trimmed by 1 base and 6 bases, with 15 bases remaining between them. Germline-derived CDR1 and CDR2 are SGHVS and FQNEAQ. CDR3 length: 16 amino acids. The CDR3 DNA follows: TGTGCCAGCAGCTTAGTCGCCTGGGGGCGAGATGAAAAACTGTTTTTT. It encodes CASSLVAWGRDEKLFF.

CDR3 sequence: CASTGHTSYEQYF. The CDR3 bases are TGTGCCAGCACGGGACACACATCCTACGAGCAGTACTTC. J is TRBJ2-7 and V is TRBV28; D may be TRBD1 (6 bases). Deletions cut 7 bases from V and 1 base from J, with 11 bases between. Germline values: CDR1 MDHEN, CDR2 SYDVKM. This CDR3 has 13 amino acids.

The gene calls are TRBV9 and TRBJ1-3; D ambiguous. This CDR3 spans 18 amino acids. Looked up from germline, CDR1 is SGDLS and CDR2 is YYNGEE. Trimming removed 2 bases at V and 0 bases at J, with 18 bases between. The CDR3 protein is CASSVAEAIVPSGNTIYF. In nucleotides, the CDR3 is TGTGCCAGCAGCGTGGCAGAAGCTATAGTCCCCTCTGGAAACACCATATATTTT.

The chain recombines TRBV6-1 with TRBJ1-1; 7 bases align to TRBD1. This CDR3 is 14 amino acids long. Trimming removed 8 bases from V and 0 bases from J; junction bases left unmatched: 6. Germline V CDR1 and CDR2: MNHNS, SASEGT. CDR3 region: CASQNDRVNTEAFF. The DNA of the CDR3 is TGTGCCAGCCAAAATGACAGGGTGAACACTGAAGCTTTCTTT.

The chain is built from TRBV7-3 and TRBJ1-1, with D maybe TRBD1 (5 bases). Trimming took 2 bases from V and 7 from J, leaving 20 bases between them. The V gene's germline CDR1 is SGHTA and CDR2 FQGTGA. The length of the CDR3 is 16 residues. The CDR3 here is CASSLEARAVSGEAFF. CDR3 nucleotides: TGTGCCAGCAGCTTAGAAGCCAGGGCGGTTAGCGGTGAAGCTTTCTTT.